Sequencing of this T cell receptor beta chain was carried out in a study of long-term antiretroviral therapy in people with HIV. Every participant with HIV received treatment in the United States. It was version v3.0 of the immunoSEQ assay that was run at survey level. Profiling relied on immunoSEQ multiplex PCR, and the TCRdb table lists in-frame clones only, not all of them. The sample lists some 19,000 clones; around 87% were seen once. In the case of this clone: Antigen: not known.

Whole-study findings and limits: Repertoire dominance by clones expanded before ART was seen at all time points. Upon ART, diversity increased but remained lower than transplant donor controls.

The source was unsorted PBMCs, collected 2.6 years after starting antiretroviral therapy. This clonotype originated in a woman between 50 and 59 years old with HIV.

This chain's CDR3 is CASSPGLAAQETQYF. In DNA form, the CDR3 reads TGTGCCAGCAGCCCGGGACTAGCGGCCCAAGAGACCCAGTACTTC. The V gene is TRBV7-8, the J gene TRBJ2-5, with 11 bases lining up with TRBD2. Germline CDR1 SGHVS, CDR2 FQNEAQ. Losses at the gene ends were 5 bases for V and 1 base for J; bases not matched to a gene: 3. The CDR3 is 15 amino acids.